What follows are 15 T cell receptor beta chains derived from one specimen sequenced in a study of tumor-infiltrating lymphocytes in primary liver carcinoma. Researchers generated TCR beta cDNA from about 530 ng of total RNA, relying on a constant-region primer. Three-round nested multiplex PCR performed with slightly modified ARM-PCR produced the TCR beta libraries. TRBV1-TRBV30 forward primers paired with a C-beta reverse primer drove the first two PCR rounds, roughly 10 cycles each. One entry per CDR3 protein results from TCRdb running MiXCR on the multiplex PCR reads. The data contain over 95,000 distinct CDR3 sequences, 69% of them singletons. Scientists recovered RNA and DNA together from about 20-30 mg of unsorted bulk tissue. Input material: liver tumor tissue from sampling region 5. Subset described: tumor region T5, tumor centre. The receptor source for this set is an older woman with primary liver carcinoma and hepatitis B virus infection.

This clonotype was seen just once. The rearrangement uses TRBV29-1 and TRBJ1-5; D unclear. Germline V gene data show CDR1 as SQVTM and CDR2 as ANQGSEA. This CDR3 is 16 amino acids long. V lost 7 bases and J 4 bases, leaving 23 bases between the germline ends. The CDR3 region is CSARDGEPFSNQPQHF. The DNA for the CDR3 is TGCAGCGCCAGAGATGGGGAACCCTTTAGTAATCAGCCCCAGCATTTT.

This clonotype was counted once. The CDR3 does not close with the conserved phenylalanine or tryptophan, likely indicating a read error. The genes are TRBV6-1 and TRBJ2-6, with D maybe TRBD1 (5 bases). Looked up from germline, CDR1 is MNHNS and CDR2 is SASEGT. The CDR3 consists of 16 residues. The CDR3 nucleotides are TGTGCCAGCAGTAGGACCTTCCCCTCTGGGGCCGACGTCCTGACTTCC. Its protein is CASSRTFPSGADVLTS.

To note about this clonotype: This is likely a read error, given that the CDR3 carries no conserved phenylalanine or tryptophan at its end. The rearrangement links TRBV29-1 to TRBJ2-3, with a possible D match to TRBD2 (6 bases). Germline CDR1 and CDR2: SQVTM and ANQGSEA. The CDR3 runs to 12 residues. V gave up 7 bases and J gave up 1 base, with 9 bases separating them. Written as DNA, the CDR3 is TGCAGCGCCGGAGGGGGCACAGATACGCAGTATCTA. Translation gives CSAGGGTDTQYL.

J is TRBJ2-7 and V is TRBV6-1; D might be TRBD1 or TRBD2, each matching 5 bases. The CDR3 extends over 18 amino acids. CDR1 MNHNS and CDR2 SASEGT come from the germline V gene. V lost 2 bases, J lost 4 bases, and 24 bases lay in between. The CDR3 protein is CASSEFLPGRLGAYEQYF. The CDR3 DNA follows: TGTGCCAGCAGTGAATTCCTTCCGGGACGTTTAGGGGCTTACGAGCAGTACTTC.

For this clonotype: Germline is not matched at one junction end, which may reflect a read error. Written as DNA, the CDR3 is TGTGCCAGCAGCCAGCGTTCAGGGGTATCATACAATGAACAGTTCTTC. Encoded protein: CASSQRSGVSYNEQFF. The chain links TRBV11-3 to TRBJ2-1; a possible D gene is TRBD1 (6 bases). Germline V gene data show CDR1 as SGHNT and CDR2 as YENEEA. The CDR3 contains 16 residues.

This clonotype was counted once. The CDR3 carries no conserved terminal phenylalanine or tryptophan, so it likely arises from a read error. Because the CDR3's place on the DNA is in doubt, the DNA is left out and the CDR3 is given as listed by TCRdb. The V call is TRBV6-5, the J call TRBJ2-5; the table's D call, TRBD1, was not checked against the DNA. CDR1 and CDR2 from the germline V gene are MNHEY and SVGAGI. The CDR3 is 14 residues long, counting both termini. The CDR3 is CASSNLRGQETQNS.

Notes on this clonotype: A read error may account for a junction end that differs from germline. This chain joins TRBV29-1 and TRBJ1-3, with 7 nucleotides matching TRBD1. From germline, CDR1 is SQVTM and CDR2 ANQGSEA. The CDR3 extends over 17 amino acids. The CDR3 sequence: CSVGGHTSQGAGNTIYF. Written as DNA, the CDR3 is TGTAGCGTTGGGGGCCATACGAGTCAGGGGGCTGGAAACACCATATATTTT.

V is TRBV2 and J is TRBJ2-3, with D possibly being TRBD2 (6 bases). Trimming removed 7 bases at V and 5 bases at J, with 13 bases between. CDR1 is SNHLY, CDR2 FYNNEI, per germline. The CDR3 consists of 13 residues. The DNA of the CDR3 is TGTGCCAGCACGCGGGAAAACATAGATACGCAGTATTTT. Encoded protein: CASTRENIDTQYF.

As to this clonotype: A junction end diverges from the germline sequence, so it may reflect a read error. The chain joins TRBV6-2 or TRBV6-3 to TRBJ2-7; D unclear. CDR3 length: 14 residues. The germline gives CDR1 MNHEY, CDR2 SVGEGT. The CDR3 region is CASSYATGPYGQYF. The DNA for the CDR3 is TGTGCCAGCAGTTACGCCACGGGCCCCTACGGGCAGTACTTC.

A word on this clonotype: Mismatch with germline at one junction end may stem from a read error. The chain joins TRBV11-3 to TRBJ2-3; no definite D call. The CDR3 is made up of 14 amino acids. Germline CDR1 SGHNT, CDR2 YENEEA. CDR3 sequence reads: CTSSLDPSNFTPYF. CDR3 nucleotide sequence: TGTACCAGCAGCTTAGATCCGTCCAATTTCACCCCCTATTTC.

Notes on this clonotype: This may be a read error, as it is one base from a much larger clone. The rearrangement uses TRBV7-8 and TRBJ2-3; 8 positions match TRBD1. Per germline, CDR1 SGHVS and CDR2 FQNEAQ. CDR3 length equals 17 residues. DNA for the CDR3: TGTGTCAGCAGCCTCGGGGGCGGGACAGGACGCACAGATACGCAGTATTTT. It yields the protein CVSSLGGGTGRTDTQYF.

A word on this clonotype: One junction end does not reproduce the germline sequence, and a read error may be involved. V and J are TRBV4-1 and TRBJ2-3, with 12 nucleotides matching TRBD2. The germline V gene encodes CDR1 MGHRA and CDR2 YSYEKL. The CDR3 covers 19 residues. The CDR3 DNA reads as TGCGCCAGCAACTCAATCACCCCTAGCGGGAGGGCTGGTACAGATATGCAGTATTTT. Translated: CASNSITPSGRAGTDMQYF.

This clonotype was detected ten times or more. The V and J genes are TRBV12-3 or TRBV12-4 and TRBJ2-1; a weak D match, TRBD2 (6 bases). The V and J ends lost 2 bases and 5 bases respectively, with 10 bases between them. This CDR3 is 14 amino acids long. DNA for the CDR3: TGTGCCAGCAGTTTAAAGCGGGTCCACAATGAGCAGTTCTTC. Encoded protein: CASSLKRVHNEQFF.

This chain links TRBV19 with TRBJ1-6; 9 bases are a match to TRBD1. V was clipped by 4 bases and J by 6 bases; unmatched bases: 7. Germline V gives CDR1 LNHDA, CDR2 SQIVND (reference sequence). The CDR3 spans 16 residues. CDR3 sequence: CASSNTGTGINSPLHF. CDR3 coding DNA: TGTGCCAGTAGTAATACCGGGACAGGGATTAATTCACCCCTCCACTTT. The full variable domain, completed using reference TRBV19 and TRBJ1-6, is DGGITQSPKYLFRKEGQNVTLSCEQNLNHDAMYWYRQDPGQGLRLIYYSQIVNDFQKGDIAEGYSVSREKKESFPLTVTSAQKNPTAFYLCASSNTGTGINSPLHFGNGTRLTVT.

The chain links TRBV7-9 to TRBJ1-1; maybe TRBD1 (6 bases). Germline values: CDR1 SEHNR, CDR2 FQNEAQ (reference sequence). V dropped 5 bases and J dropped 0 bases, with 10 bases sitting between them. This CDR3 is built from 14 residues. The CDR3 DNA is TGTGCCAGCAGCCCGCAGGGGATGAACACTGAAGCTTTCTTT. This codes for CASSPQGMNTEAFF.